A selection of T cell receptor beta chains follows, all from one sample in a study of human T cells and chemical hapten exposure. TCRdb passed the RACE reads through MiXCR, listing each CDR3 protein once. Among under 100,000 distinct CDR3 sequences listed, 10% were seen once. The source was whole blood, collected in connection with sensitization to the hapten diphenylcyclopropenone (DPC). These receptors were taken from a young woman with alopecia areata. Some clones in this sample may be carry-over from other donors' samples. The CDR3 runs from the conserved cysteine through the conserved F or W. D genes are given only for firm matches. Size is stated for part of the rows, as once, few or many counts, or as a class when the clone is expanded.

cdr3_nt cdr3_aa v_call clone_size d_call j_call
TGTGCCAGCAGTCCCAGCCGCTCTGGGGCCAACGTCCTGACTTTC CASSPSRSGANVLTF TRBV3-1 few - TRBJ2-6
TGTGCCAGCAGCCTTACACGGATCACTGAAGCTTTCTTT CASSLTRITEAFF TRBV6-2/TRBV6-3 - - TRBJ1-1
TGCAGTGCTAGAGATCCCACAGGGGGGGCAGATCTAGCCAAAAACATTCAGTACTTC CSARDPTGGADLAKNIQYF TRBV20-1 many - TRBJ2-4
TGCAGCGTTGCCCGGGAGGAGACCCAGTACTTC CSVAREETQYF TRBV29-1 many - TRBJ2-5
TGCAGTGCTAGAGACCAGGTGGGGAAGGCTGAAGCTTTCTTT CSARDQVGKAEAFF TRBV20-1 few - TRBJ1-1
TGTGCCAGCAGTAGACTAGGAGAGACCCAGTACTTC CASSRLGETQYF TRBV2 few - TRBJ2-5
TGTGCCAGCAGCTTCGTGGGGGGCAACCAAGAGACCCAGTACTTC CASSFVGGNQETQYF TRBV7-6 - - TRBJ2-5
TGTGCCAGCAGGGGGCTTAACTACGAGCAGTACTTC CASRGLNYEQYF TRBV6-6 - - TRBJ2-7
TGTGCCAGCAGCTTACTCGGGGCGGCCGAAGCTTTCTTT CASSLLGAAEAFF TRBV7-9 many - TRBJ1-1
TGCAGCGTCTGGGGACAGAACTATGGCTACACCTTC CSVWGQNYGYTF TRBV29-1 few TRBD1 TRBJ1-2
TGCGCCAGCAGCCAAGAAGGGCTAGCGGTCAATGAGCAGTTCTTC CASSQEGLAVNEQFF TRBV4-3 few TRBD2 TRBJ2-1
TGCAGTGCTAGGAGAGGGTCCGAGGCCTCAGATACGCAGTATTTT CSARRGSEASDTQYF TRBV20-1 few - TRBJ2-3
TGTGCCAGCAGTTTTTTTGCAGGGGCGAATCAGCCCCAGCATTTT CASSFFAGANQPQHF TRBV28 - - TRBJ1-5
TGTGCCAGCAGCTATAAGGGAAGGGAAGCTTTCTTT CASSYKGREAFF TRBV11-2 many - TRBJ1-1
TGCGCCAGCAGCGGGGGATCCGCAGCGGGAACAACCGGGGAGCTGTTTTTT CASSGGSAAGTTGELFF TRBV4-3 many TRBD2 TRBJ2-2